The 10 T cell receptor beta chains below all came from one sample that was sequenced in a study of blood T cell repertoires in COVID-19. Profiling relied on immunoSEQ multiplex PCR, and the TCRdb table lists in-frame clones only, not all of them. Of around 150,000 clones in the sample, over 80% are singletons; the top ten hold around 6.2%. The specimen was PBMCs or T cells enriched from blood (not recorded which). These receptors all stem from a woman between 40 and 55 years old who had recovered from COVID-19.

The gene calls are TRBV30 and TRBJ1-5, with TRBD1 matching over 8 bases. Germline lookup yields CDR1 GTSNPN and CDR2 SVGIG (reference sequence). J lost 5 bases, V lost 2 bases, and 8 bases had no gene match. The CDR3 covers 15 residues. The CDR3 DNA sequence: TGTGCCTGGAGTCTTGGACAGGGTCTCTATCAGCCCCAGCATTTT. Its translation is CAWSLGQGLYQPQHF.

CDR3 DNA: TGTGCCAGCAGCCAAGATAGCTCAGCTGAAGCTTTCTTT. Translating it yields CASSQDSSAEAFF. This chain links TRBV3-1 (or the pseudogene TRBV3-2) with TRBJ1-1; D is uncertain. The V gene's germline CDR1 is LGHDT and CDR2 YNNKEL (reference sequence). CDR3 length equals 13 residues. The V end lost 0 bases, the J end lost 6 bases, and 8 bases lay between the germline ends.

The genes are TRBV6-1 and TRBJ2-7, with 7 nucleotides matching TRBD2. This CDR3 contains 15 residues. Germline V gene sequence: CDR1 MNHNS, CDR2 SASEGT. Trimming cost V 1 base and J 3 bases; bases outside gene matches: 6. CDR3 in amino acids: CASSEGLAVFYEQYF. CDR3 sequence (DNA): TGTGCCAGCAGTGAAGGGCTAGCGGTGTTCTACGAGCAGTACTTC.

The genes are TRBV12-3 or TRBV12-4 and TRBJ1-2, with a weak D call TRBD1 (6 bases). V lost 3 bases and J lost 2, with 7 bases in between. This CDR3 is built from 13 residues. CDR3 sequence: CASSFRGNYGYTF. CDR3 DNA sequence: TGTGCCAGCAGTTTTAGGGGGAACTATGGCTACACCTTC.

The V call is TRBV5-1, the J call TRBJ2-3; D remains unclear. The CDR3 totals 15 residues. Trimming shortened V by 0 bases and J by 0 bases, and 8 bases separated the two germline ends. Germline CDR1 reads SGHRS; CDR2 reads YFSETQ. This chain's CDR3 is CASSLATRSTDTQYF. CDR3 sequence (DNA): TGCGCCAGCAGCTTGGCCACGCGGAGCACAGATACGCAGTATTTT. The complete variable domain, with remaining parts taken from reference TRBV5-1 and TRBJ2-3, reads KAGVTQTPRYLIKTRGQQVTLSCSPISGHRSVSWYQQTPGQGLQFLFEYFSETQRNKGNFPGRFSGRQFSNSRSEMNVSTLELGDSALYLCASSLATRSTDTQYFGPGTRLTVL.

This clone has a handful of counts. The chain links TRBV5-4 to TRBJ1-2; D perhaps matches TRBD1 (5 bases). V gave up 4 bases and J gave up 4 bases, with 17 bases separating them. Germline V gene lookup returns CDR1 SGHNT and CDR2 YYREEE (reference sequence). The CDR3 length is 15 residues. CDR3 loop: CASSQLRGLGYGYTF. Written as DNA, the CDR3 is TGTGCCAGCAGCCAACTCCGGGGGTTGGGCTATGGCTACACCTTC.

The chain carries TRBV2 and TRBJ1-6; perhaps TRBD1 as D (6 bases). This CDR3 has 15 residues. The germline V and J ends were trimmed by 4 bases and 8 bases, with 15 bases remaining between them. CDR1 is SNHLY and CDR2 is FYNNEI in the germline V gene. The CDR3 loop is CASSGDIPGDSPLHF. The CDR3 coding sequence is TGTGCCAGCAGTGGGGACATCCCGGGTGATTCACCCCTCCACTTT.

The chain has TRBV7-9 and TRBJ1-1, with D perhaps matching TRBD1 (5 bases). V lost 2 bases and J 0 bases, leaving 10 bases between the germline ends. This CDR3 contains 15 residues. The germline gives CDR1 SEHNR, CDR2 FQNEAQ (reference sequence). CDR3 DNA: TGTGCCAGCAGCTTATTGATGGACATGAACACTGAAGCTTTCTTT. It encodes CASSLLMDMNTEAFF.

This clone was seen only a few times. The V and J genes are TRBV18 and TRBJ1-4, with no clear D. Germline V gives CDR1 KGHSH, CDR2 LQKENI. This CDR3 is 16 amino acids long. Trimming pared 6 bases from V and 0 bases from J, leaving 14 bases between. As DNA, the CDR3 is TGTGCCAGCTCCCCTTCTGTGGCGGCAACTAATGAAAAACTGTTTTTT. Amino acid sequence: CASSPSVAATNEKLFF.

The chain combines TRBV6-6 with TRBJ1-2; D uncertain. This CDR3 spans 13 amino acids. Germline-derived CDR1 and CDR2 are MNHNY and SVGAGI (reference sequence). V was shortened by 0 bases and J by 8 bases, with 10 bases between the two germline ends. CDR3 sequence (DNA): TGTGCCAGCAGTTACTCGATAACCCTAGGCTACACCTTC. Amino acids: CASSYSITLGYTF.